This T cell receptor beta chain was identified in a study of T cell responses to AZD1222 COVID-19 vaccine. A few counts support this clone. Sequenced by immunoSEQ multiplex PCR; TCRdb stores in-frame clones only, minus some. The sample gives some 110,000 clones, 75% to 90% of which show up once; about 5.4% is in the top ten. The specimen comprised peripheral blood, sampled on day 0 of AZD1222 vaccination. This receptor was identified in an adult in good health.

The CDR3 region is CASSFPTDGSTYEQYF. The CDR3 region has the DNA TGCGCCAGCAGCTTCCCAACAGACGGCTCAACCTACGAGCAGTACTTC. The genes are TRBV5-1 and TRBJ2-7; D call uncertain. The CDR3 totals 16 residues. With 2 bases removed from V and 2 bases from J, the gap between germline ends came to 17 bases. The germline CDR1 and CDR2 sequences are SGHRS and YFSETQ.